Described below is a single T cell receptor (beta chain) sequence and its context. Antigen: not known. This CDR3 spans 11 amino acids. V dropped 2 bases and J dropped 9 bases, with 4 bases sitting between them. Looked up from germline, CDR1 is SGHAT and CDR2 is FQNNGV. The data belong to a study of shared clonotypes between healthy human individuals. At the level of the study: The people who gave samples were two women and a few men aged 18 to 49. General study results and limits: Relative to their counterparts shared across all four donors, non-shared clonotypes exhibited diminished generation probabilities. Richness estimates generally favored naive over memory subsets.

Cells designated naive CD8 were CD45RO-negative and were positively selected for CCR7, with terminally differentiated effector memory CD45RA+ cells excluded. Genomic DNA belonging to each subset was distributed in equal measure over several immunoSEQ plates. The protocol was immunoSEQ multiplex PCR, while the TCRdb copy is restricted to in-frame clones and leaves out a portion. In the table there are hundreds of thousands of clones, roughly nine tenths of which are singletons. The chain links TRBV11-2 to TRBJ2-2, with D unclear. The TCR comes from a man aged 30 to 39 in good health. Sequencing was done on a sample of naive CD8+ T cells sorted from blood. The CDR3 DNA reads TGTGCCAGCAGCTTATGGCGGGAGCTGTTTTTT. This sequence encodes CASSLWRELFF. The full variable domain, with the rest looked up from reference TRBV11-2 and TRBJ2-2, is EAGVAQSPRYKIIEKRQSVAFWCNPISGHATLYWYQQILGQGPKLLIQFQNNGVVDDSQLPKDRFSAERLKGVDSTLKIQPAKLEDSAVYLCASSLWRELFFGEGSRLTVL.